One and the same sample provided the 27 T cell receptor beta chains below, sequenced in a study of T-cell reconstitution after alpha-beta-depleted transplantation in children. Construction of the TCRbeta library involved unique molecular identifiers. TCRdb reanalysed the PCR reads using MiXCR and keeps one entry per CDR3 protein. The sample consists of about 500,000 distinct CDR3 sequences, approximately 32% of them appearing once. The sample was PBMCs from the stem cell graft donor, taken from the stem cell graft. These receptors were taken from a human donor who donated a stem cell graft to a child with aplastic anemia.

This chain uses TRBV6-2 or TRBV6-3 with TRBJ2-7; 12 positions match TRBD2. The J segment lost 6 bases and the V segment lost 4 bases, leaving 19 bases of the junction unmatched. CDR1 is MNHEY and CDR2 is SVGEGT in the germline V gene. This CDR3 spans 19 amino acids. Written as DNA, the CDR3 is TGTGCCAGCAGTTTCTCATTAAATAATCGACTAGCGGGAGCTTTCGAGCAGTACTTC. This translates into CASSFSLNNRLAGAFEQYF.

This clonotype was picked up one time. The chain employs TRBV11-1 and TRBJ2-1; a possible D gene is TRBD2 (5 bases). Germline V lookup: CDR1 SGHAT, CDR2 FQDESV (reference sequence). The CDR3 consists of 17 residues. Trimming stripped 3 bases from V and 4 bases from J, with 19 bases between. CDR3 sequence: CASSFLTRNSFYNEQFF. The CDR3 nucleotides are TGTGCCAGCAGCTTCTTAACTAGGAACTCCTTTTACAATGAGCAGTTCTTC.

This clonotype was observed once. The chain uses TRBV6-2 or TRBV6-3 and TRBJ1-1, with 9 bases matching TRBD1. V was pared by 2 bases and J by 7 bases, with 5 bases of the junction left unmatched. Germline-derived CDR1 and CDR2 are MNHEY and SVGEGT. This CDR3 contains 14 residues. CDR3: CASSYGQGSGEAFF. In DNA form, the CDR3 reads TGTGCCAGCAGTTACGGACAGGGGAGTGGTGAAGCTTTCTTT.

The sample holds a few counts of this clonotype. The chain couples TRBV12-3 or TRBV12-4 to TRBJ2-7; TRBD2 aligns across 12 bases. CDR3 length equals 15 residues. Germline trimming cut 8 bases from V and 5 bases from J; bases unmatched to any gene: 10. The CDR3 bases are TGTGCCAGCGCGTCTAGCGGGAGGGCTACCCACGAGCAGTACGTC. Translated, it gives CASASSGRATHEQYV.

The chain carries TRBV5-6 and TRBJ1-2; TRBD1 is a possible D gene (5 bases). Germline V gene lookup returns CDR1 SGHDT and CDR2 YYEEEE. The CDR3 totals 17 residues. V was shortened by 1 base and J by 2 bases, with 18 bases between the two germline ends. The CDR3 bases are TGTGCCAGCAGCTTGCGGTATGTCGCAGGGTCCAACTATGGCTACACCTTC. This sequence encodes CASSLRYVAGSNYGYTF.

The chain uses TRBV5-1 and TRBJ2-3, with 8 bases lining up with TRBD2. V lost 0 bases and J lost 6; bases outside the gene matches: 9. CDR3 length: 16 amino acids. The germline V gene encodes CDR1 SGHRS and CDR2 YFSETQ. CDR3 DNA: TGCGCCAGCAGCTTGGAGGCCGGGAGGGCCTATGATACGCAGTATTTT. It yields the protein CASSLEAGRAYDTQYF.

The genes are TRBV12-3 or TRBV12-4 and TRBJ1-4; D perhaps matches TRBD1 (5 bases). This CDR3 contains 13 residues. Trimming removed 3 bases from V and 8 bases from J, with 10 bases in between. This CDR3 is CASSFAGREKLFF. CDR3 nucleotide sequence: TGTGCCAGCAGTTTCGCAGGGCGGGAAAAACTGTTTTTT.

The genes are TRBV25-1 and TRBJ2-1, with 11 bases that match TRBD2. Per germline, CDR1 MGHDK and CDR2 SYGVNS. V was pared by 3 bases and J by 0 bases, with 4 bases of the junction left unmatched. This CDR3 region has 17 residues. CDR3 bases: TGTGCCAGCAGTGACGCACTAGCGGGAGCCTCCTACAATGAGCAGTTCTTC. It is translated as CASSDALAGASYNEQFF.

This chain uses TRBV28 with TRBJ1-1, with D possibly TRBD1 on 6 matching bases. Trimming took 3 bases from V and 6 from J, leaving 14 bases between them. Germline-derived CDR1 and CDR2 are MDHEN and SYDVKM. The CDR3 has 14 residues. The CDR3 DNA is TGTGCCAGCAGTTTGGGGGGGGCAAAAGCTGAAGCTTTCTTT. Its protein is CASSLGGAKAEAFF. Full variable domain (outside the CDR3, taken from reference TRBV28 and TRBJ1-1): DVKVTQSSRYLVKRTGEKVFLECVQDMDHENMFWYRQDPGLGLRLIYFSYDVKMKEKGDIPEGYSVSREKKERFSLILESASTNQTSMYLCASSLGGAKAEAFFGQGTRLTVV.

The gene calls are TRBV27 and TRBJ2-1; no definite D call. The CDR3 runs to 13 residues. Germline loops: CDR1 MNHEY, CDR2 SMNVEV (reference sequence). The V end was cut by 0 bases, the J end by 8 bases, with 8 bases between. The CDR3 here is CASSLSRSDEQFF. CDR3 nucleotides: TGTGCCAGCAGTTTATCGAGATCCGATGAGCAGTTCTTC.

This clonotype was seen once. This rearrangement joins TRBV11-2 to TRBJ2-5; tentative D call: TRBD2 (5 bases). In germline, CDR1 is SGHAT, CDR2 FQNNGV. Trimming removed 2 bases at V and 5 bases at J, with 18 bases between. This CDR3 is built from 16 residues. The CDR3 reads CASSLKEATVGETQYF. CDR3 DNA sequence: TGTGCCAGCAGCTTAAAGGAGGCTACGGTGGGGGAGACCCAGTACTTC.

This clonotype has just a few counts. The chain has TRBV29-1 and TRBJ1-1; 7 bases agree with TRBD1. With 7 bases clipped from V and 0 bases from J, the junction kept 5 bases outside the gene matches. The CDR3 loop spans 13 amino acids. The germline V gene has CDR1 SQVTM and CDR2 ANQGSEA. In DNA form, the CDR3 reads TGCAGCGCTGGACAGGCCTTGAACACTGAAGCTTTCTTT. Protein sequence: CSAGQALNTEAFF.

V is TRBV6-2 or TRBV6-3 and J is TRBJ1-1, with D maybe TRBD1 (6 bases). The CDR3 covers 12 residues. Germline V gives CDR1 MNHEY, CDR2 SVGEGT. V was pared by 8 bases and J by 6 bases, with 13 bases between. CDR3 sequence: CASEGGKPEAFF. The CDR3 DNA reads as TGTGCCAGCGAGGGGGGGAAGCCTGAAGCTTTCTTT.

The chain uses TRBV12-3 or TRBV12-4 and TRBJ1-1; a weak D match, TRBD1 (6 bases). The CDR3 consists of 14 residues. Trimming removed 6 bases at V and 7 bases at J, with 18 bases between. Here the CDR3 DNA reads TGTGCCAGCAGCCCCGGACAGCCGCTCGTTGAAGCTTTCTTT. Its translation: CASSPGQPLVEAFF.

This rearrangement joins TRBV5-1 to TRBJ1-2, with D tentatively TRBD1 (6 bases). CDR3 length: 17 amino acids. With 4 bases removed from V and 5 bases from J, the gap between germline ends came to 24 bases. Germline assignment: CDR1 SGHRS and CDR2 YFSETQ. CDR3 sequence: CASSGGHLQIRDYGYTF. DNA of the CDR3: TGCGCCAGCAGCGGGGGACACCTTCAAATCAGGGATTATGGCTACACCTTC.

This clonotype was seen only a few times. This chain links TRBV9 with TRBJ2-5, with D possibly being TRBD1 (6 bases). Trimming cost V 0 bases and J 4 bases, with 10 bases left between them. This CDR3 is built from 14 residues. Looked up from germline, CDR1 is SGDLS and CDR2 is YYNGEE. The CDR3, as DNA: TGTGCCAGCAGCGTAGCCCCACAGGGAGAGACCCAGTACTTC. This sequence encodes CASSVAPQGETQYF.

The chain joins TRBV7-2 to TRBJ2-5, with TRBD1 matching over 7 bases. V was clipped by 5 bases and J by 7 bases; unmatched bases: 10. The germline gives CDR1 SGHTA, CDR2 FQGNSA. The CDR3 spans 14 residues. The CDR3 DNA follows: TGTGCCAGCAGCCGAGGACAGGCCCCTGGGACCCAGTACTTC. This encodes CASSRGQAPGTQYF.

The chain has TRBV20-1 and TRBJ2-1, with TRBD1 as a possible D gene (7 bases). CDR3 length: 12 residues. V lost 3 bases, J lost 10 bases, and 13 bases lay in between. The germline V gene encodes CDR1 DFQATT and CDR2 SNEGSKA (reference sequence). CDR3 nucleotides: TGCAGTGCTAGGAGGCAGGGGGGCGAGCAGTTCTTC. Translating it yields CSARRQGGEQFF.

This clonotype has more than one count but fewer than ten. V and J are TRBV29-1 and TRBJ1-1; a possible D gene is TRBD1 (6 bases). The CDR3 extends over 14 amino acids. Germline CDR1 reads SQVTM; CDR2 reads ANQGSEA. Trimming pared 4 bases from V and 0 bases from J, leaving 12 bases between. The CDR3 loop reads CSVVRGGMNTEAFF. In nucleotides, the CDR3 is TGCAGCGTTGTGAGGGGGGGTATGAACACTGAAGCTTTCTTT.

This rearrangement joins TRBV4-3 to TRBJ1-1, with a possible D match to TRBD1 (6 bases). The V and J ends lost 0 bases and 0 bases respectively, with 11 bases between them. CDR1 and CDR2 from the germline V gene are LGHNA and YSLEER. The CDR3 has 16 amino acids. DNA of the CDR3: TGCGCCAGCAGCCAAGATCGTTACAGGGTGAACACTGAAGCTTTCTTT. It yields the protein CASSQDRYRVNTEAFF.

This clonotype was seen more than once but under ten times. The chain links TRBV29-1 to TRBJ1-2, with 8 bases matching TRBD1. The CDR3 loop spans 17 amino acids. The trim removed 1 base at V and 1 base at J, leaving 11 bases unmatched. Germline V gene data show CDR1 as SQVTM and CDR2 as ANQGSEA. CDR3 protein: CSVEAEADRVLNYGYTF. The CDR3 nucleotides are TGCAGCGTTGAAGCTGAAGCGGACAGGGTGCTTAACTATGGCTACACCTTC.

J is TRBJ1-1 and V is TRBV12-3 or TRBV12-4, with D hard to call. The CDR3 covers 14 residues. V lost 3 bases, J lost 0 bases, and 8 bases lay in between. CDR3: CASSFTVMNTEAFF. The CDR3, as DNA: TGTGCCAGCAGTTTCACAGTTATGAACACTGAAGCTTTCTTT.

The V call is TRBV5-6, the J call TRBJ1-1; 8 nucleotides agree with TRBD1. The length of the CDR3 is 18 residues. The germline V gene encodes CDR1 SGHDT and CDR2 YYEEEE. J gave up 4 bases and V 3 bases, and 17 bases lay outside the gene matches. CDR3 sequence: CASSSRGSGGAVSTEAFF. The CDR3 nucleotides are TGTGCCAGCAGCTCCCGGGGGTCAGGGGGCGCCGTCAGCACTGAAGCTTTCTTT.

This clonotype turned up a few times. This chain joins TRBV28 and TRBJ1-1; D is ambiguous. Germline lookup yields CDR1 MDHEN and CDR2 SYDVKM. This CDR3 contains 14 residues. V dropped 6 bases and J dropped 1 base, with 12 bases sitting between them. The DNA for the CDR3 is TGTGCCAGCAGGGTAAGAGTGACGAACACTGAAGCTTTCTTT. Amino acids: CASRVRVTNTEAFF.

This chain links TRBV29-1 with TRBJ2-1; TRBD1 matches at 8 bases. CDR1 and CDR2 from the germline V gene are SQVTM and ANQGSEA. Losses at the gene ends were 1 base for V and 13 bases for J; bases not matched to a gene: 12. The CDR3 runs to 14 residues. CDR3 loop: CSVEAWTGNNRQFF. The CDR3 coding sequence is TGCAGCGTTGAAGCGTGGACAGGGAATAACCGACAGTTCTTC.

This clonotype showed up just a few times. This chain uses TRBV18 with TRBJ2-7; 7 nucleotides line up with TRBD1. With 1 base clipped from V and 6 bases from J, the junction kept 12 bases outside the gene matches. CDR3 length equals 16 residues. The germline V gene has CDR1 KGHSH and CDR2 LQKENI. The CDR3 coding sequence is TGTGCCAGCTCACCACTGGGTGCCACAGGGGTTGGCGAGCAGTACTTC. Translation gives CASSPLGATGVGEQYF. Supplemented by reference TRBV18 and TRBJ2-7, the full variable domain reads NAGVMQNPRHLVRRRGQEARLRCSPMKGHSHVYWYRQLPEEGLKFMVYLQKENIIDESGMPKERFSAEFPKEGPSILRIQQVVRGDSAAYFCASSPLGATGVGEQYFGPGTRLTVT.

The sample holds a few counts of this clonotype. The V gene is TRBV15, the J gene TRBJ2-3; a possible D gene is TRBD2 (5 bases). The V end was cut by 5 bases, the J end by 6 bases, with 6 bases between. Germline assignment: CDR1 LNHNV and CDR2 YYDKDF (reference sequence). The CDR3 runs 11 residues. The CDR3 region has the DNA TGTGCCACCAGCCGGAGGGATACGCAGTATTTT. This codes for CATSRRDTQYF. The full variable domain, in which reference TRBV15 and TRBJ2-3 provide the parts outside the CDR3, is DAMVIQNPRYQVTQFGKPVTLSCSQTLNHNVMYWYQQKSSQAPKLLFHYYDKDFNNEADTPDNFQSRRPNTSFCFLDIRSPGLGDTAMYLCATSRRDTQYFGPGTRLTVL.